The 22 T cell receptor beta chains below were found in one sample sequenced in a study of CD8+ T cells in alopecia areata. cDNA serving as the sequencing template came from extracted, reverse transcribed RNA. Clones were sequenced by immunoSEQ multiplex PCR, and TCRdb holds only the in-frame ones, with some missing. The sample includes more than 90,000 clones, roughly 55% seen only once; the top ten take 12%. Treatment defined: oral pan-JAK inhibitor, 5-10 mg twice daily. Here the sequenced sample was CD8+ T cells sorted from blood, taken at week 24, from a patient treated with tofacitinib. The receptors stem from a human donor with alopecia areata.

This sequence joins TRBV29-1 and TRBJ2-1, with 8 bases matching TRBD2. This CDR3 contains 15 residues. V shed 4 bases and J 8 bases; nucleotides not matched to a gene: 13. Germline lookup yields CDR1 SQVTM and CDR2 ANQGSEA. CDR3 in DNA: TGCAGCGTTGTCAATCCCGCGGGGGGTGGGTATGAGCAGTTCTTC. It translates to CSVVNPAGGGYEQFF.

V and J are TRBV5-6 and TRBJ1-2; D uncertain. Germline assignment: CDR1 SGHDT and CDR2 YYEEEE. Trimming took 4 bases from V and 8 from J, leaving 9 bases between them. CDR3 length equals 11 residues. Written as DNA, the CDR3 is TGTGCCAGCAGCGATGCGGGAGGCTACACCTTC. This encodes CASSDAGGYTF.

This clone has more than one count but fewer than ten. The V call is TRBV7-8, the J call TRBJ1-1; D uncertain. CDR1 and CDR2 from the germline V gene are SGHVS and FQNEAQ. V was shortened by 1 base and J by 6 bases, with 9 bases between the two germline ends. The CDR3 has 13 amino acids. CDR3 DNA sequence: TGTGCCAGCAGCTTAGATTTAGGTGCTGAAGCTTTCTTT. It encodes CASSLDLGAEAFF.

V and J are TRBV6-5 and TRBJ2-7; D gene ambiguous. The CDR3 totals 13 residues. V was trimmed by 5 bases and J by 1 base, leaving 9 bases between them. CDR1 MNHEY and CDR2 SVGAGI come from the germline V gene. CDR3 bases: TGTGCCAGCAGTCCCGACGGATCCTACGAGCAGTACTTC. It translates to CASSPDGSYEQYF.

The rearrangement links TRBV5-5 to TRBJ1-2; D is possibly TRBD1 (5 bases). Germline V lookup: CDR1 SGHKS, CDR2 YYEKEE (reference sequence). The CDR3 has 12 residues. V lost 3 bases to trimming and J lost 6 bases, with 9 bases between them. The CDR3 loop is CASSSLGDGYTF. The DNA of the CDR3 is TGTGCCAGCAGCTCGTTGGGGGATGGCTACACCTTC.

There are a few counts of this clone. This chain connects TRBV7-2 to TRBJ2-2; 8 positions agree with TRBD2. The CDR3 covers 15 residues. The V gene end was trimmed by 5 bases and the J gene end by 4 bases; junction bases not matched to a gene: 6. The V gene's germline CDR1 is SGHTA and CDR2 FQGNSA. The CDR3 here is CASSGWSGGTGELFF. The CDR3, as DNA: TGTGCCAGCAGCGGGTGGAGCGGGGGCACCGGGGAGCTGTTTTTT.

The chain links TRBV5-1 to TRBJ2-2; a possible D gene is TRBD1 (6 bases). Germline-derived CDR1 and CDR2 are SGHRS and YFSETQ. This CDR3 comprises 14 residues. Trimming removed 0 bases from V and 7 bases from J, with 10 bases in between. The CDR3 reads CASSLETGNGELFF. DNA for the CDR3: TGCGCCAGCAGCTTGGAGACAGGCAACGGGGAGCTGTTTTTT. The variable domain in full, with the rest retrieved from reference TRBV5-1 and TRBJ2-2, is KAGVTQTPRYLIKTRGQQVTLSCSPISGHRSVSWYQQTPGQGLQFLFEYFSETQRNKGNFPGRFSGRQFSNSRSEMNVSTLELGDSALYLCASSLETGNGELFFGEGSRLTVL.

The chain joins TRBV29-1 to TRBJ2-3; 7 bases match TRBD2. This CDR3 spans 15 amino acids. J gave up 1 base and V 3 bases, and 7 bases lay outside the gene matches. Germline V CDR1 and CDR2: SQVTM, ANQGSEA. The CDR3 coding sequence is TGCAGCGTTGAGGGTAGCGGGCTAGGCACAGATACGCAGTATTTT. This encodes CSVEGSGLGTDTQYF.

The chain joins TRBV18 to TRBJ2-2, with D possibly being TRBD1 (5 bases). This CDR3 comprises 16 residues. Looked up from germline, CDR1 is KGHSH and CDR2 is LQKENI. V was pared by 1 base and J by 3 bases, with 12 bases between. CDR3 coding DNA: TGTGCCAGCTCACCACGTCCCAGGGCGGACACCGGGGAGCTGTTTTTT. Its protein is CASSPRPRADTGELFF.

This clone was seen just once. This sequence joins TRBV5-6 and TRBJ2-1, with TRBD1 identical over 7 bases. Unmatched junction bases numbered 10, after V lost 5 bases and J lost 8 bases. This CDR3 comprises 14 residues. Germline V gives CDR1 SGHDT, CDR2 YYEEEE. The CDR3 here is CASSYDRDLDEQFF. The CDR3 nucleotides read TGTGCCAGCAGTTACGACAGGGACCTCGATGAGCAGTTCTTC. Complete variable domain (other parts from reference TRBV5-6 and TRBJ2-1): DAGVTQSPTHLIKTRGQQVTLRCSPKSGHDTVSWYQQALGQGPQFIFQYYEEEERQRGNFPDRFSGHQFPNYSSELNVNALLLGDSALYLCASSYDRDLDEQFFGPGTRLTVL.

The CDR3 loop reads CASSLDPGGVYEQYF. The CDR3, as DNA: TGTGCCAGCAGCTTAGATCCAGGGGGCGTCTACGAGCAGTACTTC. V is TRBV11-2 and J is TRBJ2-7, with 8 positions matching TRBD1. Trimming at V came to 0 bases and at J to 3 bases, leaving 4 bases not matched to a gene. CDR1 is SGHAT and CDR2 is FQNNGV in the germline V gene. CDR3 size: 15 residues.

The chain uses TRBV5-4 and TRBJ1-1; 7 positions agree with TRBD1. Unmatched junction bases numbered 18, after V lost 3 bases and J lost 7 bases. Per the germline V gene, CDR1 is SGHNT and CDR2 is YYREEE (reference sequence). The CDR3 extends over 17 amino acids. The CDR3 DNA sequence: TGTGCCAGCAGCTCTAGGACAGGCGGAGTCTTTGATATTGAAGCTTTCTTT. It codes for CASSSRTGGVFDIEAFF.

The sample holds a few counts of this clone. The CDR3 bases are TGCGCCAGCAGCCAAGGGAGGATAGCAAAGCATCAAGAGACCCAGTACTTC. This translates into CASSQGRIAKHQETQYF. This chain joins TRBV4-1 and TRBJ2-5; tentatively, D is TRBD2 (5 bases). Germline V gene data show CDR1 as MGHRA and CDR2 as YSYEKL. This CDR3 spans 17 amino acids. Trimming took off 1 base at V and 2 bases at J, with 17 bases between the two ends.

Worth noting for this clone: Within the sample, other DNA sequences also encode this same CDR3. V gene TRBV7-9 combines with J gene TRBJ2-7; D is possibly TRBD2 (5 bases). CDR1 is SEHNR and CDR2 is FQNEAQ in the germline V gene (reference sequence). Trimming took 5 bases from V and 4 from J, leaving 6 bases between them. This CDR3 has 11 amino acids. The CDR3 reads CASSPGYEQYF. CDR3 in DNA: TGTGCCAGCAGCCCGGGGTACGAGCAGTACTTC.

The V call is TRBV30, the J call TRBJ1-2, with 10 nucleotides matching TRBD1. The V segment lost 2 bases and the J segment 0 bases; nucleotides outside the gene matches: 9. CDR3 length equals 17 residues. The V gene's germline CDR1 is GTSNPN and CDR2 SVGIG (reference sequence). CDR3 sequence: CAWSSWDRGSANYGYTF. As DNA, the CDR3 is TGTGCCTGGAGTAGTTGGGACAGGGGCTCGGCTAACTATGGCTACACCTTC.

This clone has more than one count but fewer than ten. This chain connects TRBV7-7 to TRBJ2-2; a weak D match, TRBD1 (7 bases). Germline lookup yields CDR1 SSHAT and CDR2 FNYEAQ (reference sequence). CDR3 length: 15 residues. Here the CDR3 DNA reads TGTGCTAGCGGCACCGGGACAGTTGGTTTGGGGGAGCTGTTTTTT. Its protein product is CASGTGTVGLGELFF.

The chain is built from TRBV13 and TRBJ2-5; no clear D. The germline gives CDR1 PRHDT, CDR2 FYEKMQ (reference sequence). The CDR3 contains 13 residues. V dropped 6 bases and J dropped 0 bases, with 8 bases sitting between them. The CDR3 DNA sequence: TGTGCCAGCAGTGTTACGAACCAAGAGACCCAGTACTTC. Translation: CASSVTNQETQYF.

The chain links TRBV7-8 to TRBJ1-2, with 8 bases lining up with TRBD1. The CDR3 is made up of 15 amino acids. With 1 base clipped from V and 3 bases from J, the junction kept 4 bases outside the gene matches. Germline CDR1 and CDR2: SGHVS and FQNEAQ. DNA for the CDR3: TGTGCCAGCAGCTTAGGGGCAGGGGGCGACTATGGCTACACCTTC. Translating it yields CASSLGAGGDYGYTF.

The CDR3 here is CAWSARDRATEAFF. CDR3 nucleotide sequence: TGTGCCTGGAGTGCCCGGGACAGGGCGACTGAAGCTTTCTTT. The chain has TRBV30 and TRBJ1-1; 9 positions agree with TRBD1. The CDR3 is 14 residues long. Germline trimming cut 1 base from V and 5 bases from J; bases unmatched to any gene: 5. Germline V gene lookup returns CDR1 GTSNPN and CDR2 SVGIG (reference sequence).

The chain recombines TRBV4-3 with TRBJ1-6, with D possibly TRBD1 on 6 matching bases. The CDR3 sequence is 18 residues long. Looked up from germline, CDR1 is LGHNA and CDR2 is YSLEER. Trimming stripped 2 bases from V and 10 bases from J, with 24 bases between. The CDR3 reads CASSQLLGPVEGTSPLHF. CDR3 bases: TGCGCCAGCAGCCAACTACTAGGGCCGGTGGAGGGGACATCACCCCTCCACTTT.

V and J are TRBV27 and TRBJ1-6; D call uncertain. The V end was cut by 6 bases, the J end by 11 bases, with 11 bases between. There are 12 residues in the CDR3. CDR1 is MNHEY and CDR2 is SMNVEV in the germline V gene (reference sequence). CDR3 amino acids: CASRSIRPPLHF. In DNA form, the CDR3 reads TGTGCCAGCAGGTCCATCAGGCCACCCCTCCACTTT.

The V gene is TRBV5-5, the J gene TRBJ2-1; D remains ambiguous. CDR3 length: 16 amino acids. V lost 4 bases to trimming and J lost 4 bases, with 18 bases between them. Germline assignment: CDR1 SGHKS and CDR2 YYEKEE (reference sequence). The CDR3 spells CASSPPSGGLYNEQFF. The CDR3 nucleotides read TGTGCCAGCAGCCCCCCCTCTGGTGGATTGTACAATGAGCAGTTCTTC.